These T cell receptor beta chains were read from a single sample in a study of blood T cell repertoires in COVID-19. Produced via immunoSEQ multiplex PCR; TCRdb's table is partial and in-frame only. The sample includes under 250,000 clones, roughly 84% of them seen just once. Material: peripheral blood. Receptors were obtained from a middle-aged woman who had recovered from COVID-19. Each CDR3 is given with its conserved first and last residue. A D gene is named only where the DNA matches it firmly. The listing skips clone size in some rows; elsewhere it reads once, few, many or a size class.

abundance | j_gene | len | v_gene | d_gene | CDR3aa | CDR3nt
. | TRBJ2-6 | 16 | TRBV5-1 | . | CASRLYLDTGANVLTF | TGCGCCAGCAGACTCTATCTAGATACTGGGGCCAACGTCCTGACTTTC
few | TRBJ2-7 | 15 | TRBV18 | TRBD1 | CASSPPGQLHYEQYF | TGTGCCAGCTCACCACCGGGACAGCTACACTACGAGCAGTACTTC
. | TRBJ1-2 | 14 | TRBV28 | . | CASSLMGEYYGYTF | TGTGCCAGCAGTTTAATGGGCGAGTACTATGGCTACACCTTC
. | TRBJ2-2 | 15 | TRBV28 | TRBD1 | CASSFLQGAAGELFF | TGTGCCAGCAGTTTTTTACAGGGGGCCGCCGGGGAGCTGTTTTTT
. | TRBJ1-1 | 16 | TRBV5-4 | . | CASSLEQGFMNTEAFF | TGTGCCAGCAGCTTGGAGCAGGGGTTTATGAACACTGAAGCTTTCTTT
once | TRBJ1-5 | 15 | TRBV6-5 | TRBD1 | CASRPGQISNQPQHF | TGTGCCAGCAGGCCGGGACAGATTAGCAATCAGCCCCAGCATTTT
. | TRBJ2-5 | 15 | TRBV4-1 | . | CASSQERAGQETQYF | TGCGCCAGCAGCCAAGAACGTGCGGGCCAAGAGACCCAGTACTTC
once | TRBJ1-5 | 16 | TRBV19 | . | CASSIGSGVGNQPQHF | TGTGCCAGTAGTATAGGATCGGGGGTTGGCAATCAGCCCCAGCATTTT
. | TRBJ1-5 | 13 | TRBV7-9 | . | CASSFAGNQPQHF | TGTGCCAGCAGCTTCGCGGGGAATCAGCCCCAGCATTTT
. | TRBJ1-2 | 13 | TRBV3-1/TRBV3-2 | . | CASSQGANYGYTF | TGTGCCAGCAGCCAGGGAGCTAACTATGGCTACACCTTC
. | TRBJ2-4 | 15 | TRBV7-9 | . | CASSLGAGGLNIQYF | TGTGCCAGCAGCTTAGGGGCTGGGGGACTAAACATTCAGTACTTC
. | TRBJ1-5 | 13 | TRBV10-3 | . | CAISESVNQPQHF | TGTGCCATCAGTGAATCGGTAAATCAGCCCCAGCATTTT
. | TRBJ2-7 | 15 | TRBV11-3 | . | CASSFLGQGAYEQYF | TGTGCCAGCAGCTTTCTCGGGCAGGGTGCCTACGAGCAGTACTTC
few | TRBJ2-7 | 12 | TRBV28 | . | CASSLPSTEQYF | TGTGCCAGCAGTTTACCCAGTACCGAGCAGTACTTC
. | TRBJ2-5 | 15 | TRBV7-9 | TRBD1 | CASSYKGALQETQYF | TGTGCCAGCAGCTACAAGGGGGCCCTCCAAGAGACCCAGTACTTC
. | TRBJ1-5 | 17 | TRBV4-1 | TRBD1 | CASSHIGQGRSNQPQHF | TGCGCCAGCAGCCACATTGGACAGGGCAGATCCAATCAGCCCCAGCATTTT
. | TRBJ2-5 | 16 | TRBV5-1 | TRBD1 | CASSLTSGTGGETQYF | TGCGCCAGCAGCTTGACCTCCGGGACAGGGGGCGAGACCCAGTACTTC
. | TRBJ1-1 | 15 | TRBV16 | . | CASSQGGGWNTEAFF | TGTGCCAGCAGCCAAGGGGGCGGGTGGAACACTGAAGCTTTCTTT
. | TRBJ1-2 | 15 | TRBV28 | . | CASSLLPDAGYGYTF | TGTGCCAGCAGTCTCCTACCGGATGCGGGCTATGGCTACACCTTC
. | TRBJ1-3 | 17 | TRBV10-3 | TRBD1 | CAIRSRDRRTSGNTIYF | TGTGCCATCAGATCCCGGGACAGGCGAACCTCTGGAAACACCATATATTTT
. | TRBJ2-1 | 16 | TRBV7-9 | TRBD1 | CASSLGQGISYNEQFF | TGTGCCAGCAGCTTAGGACAGGGGATCTCCTACAATGAGCAGTTCTTC
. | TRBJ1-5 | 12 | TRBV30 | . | CAFGGVDQPQHF | TGTGCCTTCGGCGGGGTCGATCAGCCCCAGCATTTT
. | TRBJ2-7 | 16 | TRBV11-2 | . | CASSTLPGRTPYEQYF | TGTGCCAGCAGCACCCTCCCGGGGAGGACACCCTACGAGCAGTACTTC
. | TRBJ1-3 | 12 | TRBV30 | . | CAWMSSGNTIYF | TGTGCCTGGATGAGCTCTGGAAACACCATATATTTT
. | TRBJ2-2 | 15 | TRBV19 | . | CASSIGQGRTGELFF | TGTGCCAGTAGTATAGGGCAGGGAAGGACCGGGGAGCTGTTTTTT
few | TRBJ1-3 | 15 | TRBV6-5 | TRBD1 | CASRDRGSSGNTIYF | TGTGCCAGCAGGGACAGGGGGAGCTCTGGAAACACCATATATTTT
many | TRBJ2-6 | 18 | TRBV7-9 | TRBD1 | CASSMTGVAFSGANVLTF | TGTGCCAGCAGCATGACAGGGGTGGCCTTCTCTGGGGCCAACGTCCTGACTTTC
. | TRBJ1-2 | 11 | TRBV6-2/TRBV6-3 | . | CASSYYLGYTF | TGTGCCAGCAGTTACTATCTTGGCTACACCTTC
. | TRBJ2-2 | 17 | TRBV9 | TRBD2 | CASSVDIERGYTGELFF | TGTGCCAGCAGCGTAGACATCGAGCGGGGGTACACCGGGGAGCTGTTTTTT
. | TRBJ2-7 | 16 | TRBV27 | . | CASSLSWTTRSYEQYF | TGTGCCAGCAGTTTATCGTGGACAACCCGGTCCTACGAGCAGTACTTC
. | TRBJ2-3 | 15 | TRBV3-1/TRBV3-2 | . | CASSLSGRSTDTQYF | TGTGCCAGCAGCCTGTCAGGGCGAAGCACAGATACGCAGTATTTT
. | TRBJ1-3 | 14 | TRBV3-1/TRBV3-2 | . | CASSSRVSGNTIYF | TGTGCCAGCAGTAGCAGGGTCTCTGGAAACACCATATATTTT
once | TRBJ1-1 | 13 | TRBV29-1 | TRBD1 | CSVRWDRNTEAFF | TGCAGCGTTCGGTGGGACAGGAACACTGAAGCTTTCTTT
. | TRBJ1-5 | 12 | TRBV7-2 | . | CASSLGDQPQHF | TGTGCCAGCAGCCTCGGTGATCAGCCCCAGCATTTT
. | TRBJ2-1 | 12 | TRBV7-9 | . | CASSSLYNEQFF | TGTGCCAGCAGCTCCCTATACAATGAGCAGTTCTTC
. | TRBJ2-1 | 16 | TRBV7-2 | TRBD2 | CASSWSGVVAYNEQFF | TGTGCCAGCAGTTGGAGCGGGGTGGTAGCCTACAATGAGCAGTTCTTC
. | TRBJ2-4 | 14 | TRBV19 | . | CASSMQGNVDIQYF | TGTGCCAGTAGTATGCAGGGAAATGTTGACATTCAGTACTTC
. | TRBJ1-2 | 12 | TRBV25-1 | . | CASTPGGGGYTF | TGTGCCAGCACCCCGGGGGGGGGAGGCTACACCTTC
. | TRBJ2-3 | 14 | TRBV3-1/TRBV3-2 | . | CASSQAVRVDTQYF | TGTGCCAGCAGCCAAGCTGTGAGAGTAGATACGCAGTATTTT
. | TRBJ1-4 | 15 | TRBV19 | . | CASKPPGVGNEKLFF | TGTGCCTCTAAGCCTCCAGGGGTTGGGAATGAAAAACTGTTTTTT
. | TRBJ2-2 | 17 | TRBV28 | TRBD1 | CASSFSSFPGGSGELFF | TGTGCCAGCAGTTTTAGTAGCTTCCCAGGGGGTTCCGGGGAGCTGTTTTTT
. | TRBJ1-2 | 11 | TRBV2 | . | CASTLLYGYTF | TGTGCCAGCACCCTACTATATGGCTACACCTTC
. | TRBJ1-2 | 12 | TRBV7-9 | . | CASSSAGYGYTF | TGTGCCAGCAGCTCGGCGGGCTATGGCTACACCTTC
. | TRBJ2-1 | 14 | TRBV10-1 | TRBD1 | CASSKDRGHNEQFF | TGCGCCAGCAGTAAGGACAGGGGACACAATGAGCAGTTCTTC
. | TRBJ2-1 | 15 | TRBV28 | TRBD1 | CASTTGQGGYNEQFF | TGTGCCAGCACCACGGGACAGGGGGGGTACAATGAGCAGTTCTTC
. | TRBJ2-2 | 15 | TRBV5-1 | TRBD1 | CASSFTGTGPGELFF | TGCGCCAGCAGCTTTACCGGGACAGGGCCCGGGGAGCTGTTTTTT
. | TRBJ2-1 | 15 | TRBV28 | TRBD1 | CASSLGQGVRNEQFF | TGTGCCAGCAGTTTGGGACAGGGTGTGCGCAATGAGCAGTTCTTC
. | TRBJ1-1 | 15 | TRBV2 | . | CASSAQGKLNTEAFF | TGTGCCAGCAGTGCACAGGGAAAATTGAACACTGAAGCTTTCTTT
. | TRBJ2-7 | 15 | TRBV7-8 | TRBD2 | CASSGYGGGSYEQYF | TGTGCCAGCAGCGGATACGGCGGGGGCTCCTACGAGCAGTACTTC
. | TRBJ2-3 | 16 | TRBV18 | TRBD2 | CASSPSSGISTDTQYF | TGTGCCAGCTCACCTTCTAGCGGGATTAGCACAGATACGCAGTATTTT
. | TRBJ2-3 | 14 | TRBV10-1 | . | CASSGGTGTDTQYF | TGCGCCAGCAGCGGAGGGACTGGCACAGATACGCAGTATTTT